This TCR beta chain originates from a study of blood T cell repertoires in COVID-19 (dated by TCRdb to 2019 to 2021). A note on the overall study: Samples covering the acute and convalescent phases of COVID-19 were provided by collaborators in the United States, Italy and Spain. The prospective study material was composed of cDNA or gDNA derived from T cells, B-cell-depleted T cells, or PBMCs. Deeply sampled blood TCRbeta repertoires from subjects exposed to, actively infected with, or recovered from COVID-19 were included in the dataset. The repertoires were released in a freely available public database meant as a resource for research on the immune response to SARS-CoV-2. Samples came from the ongoing ImmuneRACE study (first 160 participants) plus 1,254 subjects from 6 global collaborators. Sample metadata almost always included a de-identified subject ID, COVID-19 status, age in years and sex. Where available, HLA class I and class II types were taken from metadata supplied by the sample provider and were not determined by assay-based typing. General conclusions and limits of the study: Clinical and demographic metadata were provided uncurated, with the amount varying by source and participant.

In this sample, this clone turned up a few times. It has no known antigen specificity. Per-base qualities were not stored, and no clone one base away is much larger. The immunoSEQ Assay, a bias-controlled multiplex PCR, was used to amplify TCRbeta CDR3 regions from genomic DNA. On the authors' methods: The number of nucleated cells in each sample was estimated from the amplification of reference gene primers within the assay. To quantify the absolute abundance of each unique TCRbeta CDR3 rearrangement, sequence reads were collapsed and filtered. For each sample, productive Simpson clonality was calculated as the square root of Simpson's diversity index over productive rearrangements. TCRdb obtained this table from immuneACCESS and retained in-frame rearrangements with V and J assigned. These tables miss some clones; where compared with another copy, unresolved V genes account for less than half of the shortfall, and the remainder is unexplained. The DNA gave D and trimming, while V, J and clone size come from that table. For this sample there are about 300,000 clones; 70% to 85% appear just once. More than 1.1% of the sample lies in the top ten.

In Seattle, one collaborating source enrolled patients while the infection was active and tracked those patients longitudinally over the course of disease. Each collaborating institution followed its own protocols to collect whole blood in K2EDTA tubes. For TCRbeta analysis, collaborators shipped samples in one of three forms: frozen whole blood, isolated PBMCs, or DNA extracted from either of those sample types. From its cysteine to its phenylalanine, the CDR3 spans 14 amino acids. Left in the record is the CDR3 DNA by itself, 42 bases read in frame from the first base. Sequences SGHRS (CDR1) and YFSETQ (CDR2) are obtained from the germline V gene. V gives up 0 bases and J gives up 1 base, and the segment between their germline ends measures 7 bases.

The sequencing input was peripheral blood. This sequence uses TRBV5-1 and TRBJ1-1; TRBD1 could be the D gene, as 5 bases match. This TCR was recovered from a human donor with COVID-19, enrolled during active disease. The donor label of this sample is uncertain. At the DNA level, the sequence is TGCGCCAGCAGCTTGGCAGGACAGAACACTGAAGCTTTCTTT. Translated, this gives CASSLAGQNTEAFF.